The 14 T cell receptor beta chains below all came from one sample that was sequenced in a study of cytomegalovirus exposure and HLA in healthy donors. The PCR had 60 Vbeta and 13 Jbeta primers. The assay was immunoSEQ multiplex PCR, and TCRdb's table has in-frame clones only and misses some. The sample has more than 140,000 clones, about four fifths seen once. The specimen was PBMCs. Receptors were obtained from a young man in good health and CMV-seropositive.

This clone appeared a few times. This sequence joins TRBV7-8 and TRBJ2-2, with 9 bases identical to TRBD1. CDR1 is SGHVS, CDR2 FQNEAQ, per germline. This CDR3 has 15 amino acids. V trimming: 0 bases; J trimming: 7 bases; junction bases outside the gene matches: 3. The CDR3 coding sequence is TGTGCCAGCAGCTTAGCGGGGACAGGGATCGGGGAGCTGTTTTTT. It specifies CASSLAGTGIGELFF.

The genes are TRBV4-3 and TRBJ1-2; possible D gene TRBD1, 5 bases. Germline assignment: CDR1 LGHNA and CDR2 YSLEER. V gave up 1 base and J gave up 8 bases, with 20 bases separating them. The CDR3 extends over 16 amino acids. In nucleotides, the CDR3 is TGCGCCAGCAGCCAAGTTGGGGCAGGGCCACTGAGGGGCTACACCTTC. Translated, it gives CASSQVGAGPLRGYTF.

The rearrangement joins TRBV6-4 to TRBJ2-3, with D tentatively TRBD1 (5 bases). Germline values: CDR1 MRHNA, CDR2 SNTAGT. V lost 2 bases and J lost 1, with 7 bases in between. This CDR3 comprises 14 residues. CDR3: CASSDKGGTDTQYF. CDR3 bases: TGTGCCAGCAGTGACAAAGGGGGCACAGATACGCAGTATTTT.

The V call is TRBV25-1, the J call TRBJ1-1, with unresolved D. V gave up 4 bases and J gave up 8 bases, with 8 bases separating them. The CDR3 is 11 residues long. Germline V gene lookup returns CDR1 MGHDK and CDR2 SYGVNS. CDR3 nucleotide sequence: TGTGCCAGCAGTGCCCTTTTAGAAGCTTTCTTT. Translation gives CASSALLEAFF.

The CDR3 DNA sequence: TGTGCCAGTAGTTGGGCGGACAGATCCACAGATACGCAGTATTTT. It translates to CASSWADRSTDTQYF. The chain combines TRBV19 with TRBJ2-3, with D tentatively TRBD1 (6 bases). CDR3 length: 15 residues. Trimming took 5 bases from V and 2 from J, leaving 14 bases between them. Germline assignment: CDR1 LNHDA and CDR2 SQIVND (reference sequence). The complete variable domain, with remaining parts taken from reference TRBV19 and TRBJ2-3, reads DGGITQSPKYLFRKEGQNVTLSCEQNLNHDAMYWYRQDPGQGLRLIYYSQIVNDFQKGDIAEGYSVSREKKESFPLTVTSAQKNPTAFYLCASSWADRSTDTQYFGPGTRLTVL.

V usage is TRBV5-8 and J usage is TRBJ2-7; weak D call: TRBD1 (6 bases). V lost 6 bases and J 0 bases, leaving 19 bases between the germline ends. Germline V gene sequence: CDR1 SGHTS, CDR2 YDEGEE. The CDR3 sequence is 16 residues long. The CDR3 sequence is CASTQGTGHLSYEQYF. CDR3 coding DNA: TGTGCCAGCACCCAGGGGACGGGACACCTCTCCTACGAGCAGTACTTC.

The rearrangement joins TRBV6-5 to TRBJ1-3, with D hard to call. The length of the CDR3 is 12 residues. Trimming removed 11 bases from V and 2 bases from J, with 10 bases in between. Germline V gene lookup returns CDR1 MNHEY and CDR2 SVGAGI. CDR3 nucleotides: TGTGCCGTACAGACACCTGGAAACACCATATATTTT. Amino acids: CAVQTPGNTIYF.

The genes are TRBV11-2 and TRBJ2-7, with D unresolved. CDR1 SGHAT and CDR2 FQNNGV come from the germline V gene. The CDR3 runs 12 residues. Trimming removed 4 bases at V and 0 bases at J, with 4 bases between. The CDR3 DNA is TGTGCCAGCAGCTGGAGCTCCTACGAGCAGTACTTC. Residues: CASSWSSYEQYF. The whole variable domain, remainder taken from reference TRBV11-2 and TRBJ2-7, is EAGVAQSPRYKIIEKRQSVAFWCNPISGHATLYWYQQILGQGPKLLIQFQNNGVVDDSQLPKDRFSAERLKGVDSTLKIQPAKLEDSAVYLCASSWSSYEQYFGPGTRLTVT.

The rearrangement uses TRBV7-9 and TRBJ2-3; TRBD1 might be the D (6 bases). V lost 1 base, J lost 4 bases, and 9 bases lay in between. The germline gives CDR1 SEHNR, CDR2 FQNEAQ (reference sequence). CDR3 length equals 14 residues. The CDR3: CASSLGTEPDTQYF. The CDR3 region has the DNA TGTGCCAGCAGCTTAGGGACAGAGCCAGATACGCAGTATTTT.

The chain is built from TRBV15 and TRBJ2-5; possibly TRBD2 for D (5 bases). Germline CDR1 and CDR2: LNHNV and YYDKDF (reference sequence). This CDR3 spans 14 amino acids. The V gene lost 1 base and the J gene lost 5 bases, with 11 bases spanning the gap. CDR3 bases: TGTGCCACCAGCAGAGCCGCCCGAGGGGAGACCCAGTACTTC. Amino acid sequence: CATSRAARGETQYF.

The chain links TRBV18 to TRBJ2-7; TRBD2 agrees at 9 bases. Germline CDR1 is KGHSH and CDR2 is LQKENI. V was clipped by 1 base and J by 7 bases; unmatched bases: 8. CDR3 length: 15 amino acids. Here the CDR3 reads CASSPQSGRTGEQYF. In DNA form, the CDR3 reads TGTGCCAGCTCACCACAGAGCGGGAGGACGGGTGAGCAGTACTTC.

The chain recombines TRBV5-5 with TRBJ2-7; 7 bases align to TRBD1. Germline trimming cut 1 base from V and 5 bases from J; bases unmatched to any gene: 9. Germline V gene lookup returns CDR1 SGHKS and CDR2 YYEKEE (reference sequence). The CDR3 covers 15 residues. The CDR3 loop reads CASSLYHRGVDEQYF. The CDR3 bases are TGTGCCAGCAGCTTGTACCACAGGGGAGTGGACGAGCAGTACTTC.

This chain links TRBV7-9 with TRBJ1-2; D is ambiguous. The CDR3 length is 14 residues. The germline V gene has CDR1 SEHNR and CDR2 FQNEAQ (reference sequence). V was pared by 3 bases and J by 0 bases, with 8 bases between. CDR3 nucleotide sequence: TGTGCCAGCAGCTTGTCCGAGACTAACTATGGCTACACCTTC. Protein sequence: CASSLSETNYGYTF. Looking up the rest from reference TRBV7-9 and TRBJ1-2 gives the full variable domain: DTGVSQNPRHKITKRGQNVTFRCDPISEHNRLYWYRQTLGQGPEFLTYFQNEAQLEKSRLLSDRFSAERPKGSFSTLEIQRTEQGDSAMYLCASSLSETNYGYTFGSGTRLTVV.

The chain links TRBV18 to TRBJ1-1, with TRBD1 identical over 8 bases. This CDR3 is 17 amino acids long. Germline V gene sequence: CDR1 KGHSH, CDR2 LQKENI. The J segment lost 0 bases and the V segment lost 3 bases, leaving 9 bases of the junction unmatched. The DNA for the CDR3 is TGTGCCAGCTCACCCTACGGGACAGGAGCCTTGAACACTGAAGCTTTCTTT. Protein sequence: CASSPYGTGALNTEAFF.